This T cell receptor beta chain was sequenced for a study of T cells after yellow fever vaccination. The study's findings and limits: Of the clonotypes, a small share occurred in both CD4 and CD8 compartments.

Concerning this clonotype: The antigen remains undetermined.

Synthesis of TCR cDNA relied on 5'RACE template switching, which attached a universal primer site and UMIs. Each CDR3 protein gets one entry after TCRdb re-called the 5' RACE reads with MiXCR. Among a few hundred thousand distinct CDR3 sequences, around 16% were seen once, and the ten largest hold around 16%. Germline CDR1 DFQATT, CDR2 SNEGSKA (reference sequence). The CDR3 totals 14 residues. V lost 5 bases, J lost 5 bases, and 6 bases stayed unmatched. The rearrangement joins TRBV20-1 to TRBJ2-2; 9 bases are shared with TRBD1. The sequencing here drew on PBMCs, taken 5 days after the first yellow fever vaccination. The TCR sequence derives from a man aged 18-30 years who received the YFV17D yellow fever vaccine. This CDR3 reads CSAPGTGQTGELFF. The CDR3 nucleotides read TGCAGTGCTCCCGGGACAGGGCAAACCGGGGAGCTGTTTTTT.